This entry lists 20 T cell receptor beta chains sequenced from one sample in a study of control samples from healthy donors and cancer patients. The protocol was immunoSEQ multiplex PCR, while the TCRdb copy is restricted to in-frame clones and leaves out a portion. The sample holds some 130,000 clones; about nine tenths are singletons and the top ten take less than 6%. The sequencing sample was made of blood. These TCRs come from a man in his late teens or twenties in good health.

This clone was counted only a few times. CDR3: CASRIGTGGDYGYTF. CDR3 nucleotides: TGTGCCAGCCGAATCGGGACAGGGGGCGACTATGGCTACACCTTC. This sequence joins TRBV18 and TRBJ1-2; 12 bases are shared with TRBD1. Per the germline V gene, CDR1 is KGHSH and CDR2 is LQKENI. Unmatched junction bases numbered 7, after V lost 8 bases and J lost 3 bases. This CDR3 contains 15 residues.

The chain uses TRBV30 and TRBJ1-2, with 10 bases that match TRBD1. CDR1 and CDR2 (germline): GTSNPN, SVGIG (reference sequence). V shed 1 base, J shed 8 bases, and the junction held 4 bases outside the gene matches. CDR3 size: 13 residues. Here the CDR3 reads CAWSAGTGVGYTF. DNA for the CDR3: TGTGCCTGGAGTGCCGGGACAGGGGTCGGCTACACCTTC.

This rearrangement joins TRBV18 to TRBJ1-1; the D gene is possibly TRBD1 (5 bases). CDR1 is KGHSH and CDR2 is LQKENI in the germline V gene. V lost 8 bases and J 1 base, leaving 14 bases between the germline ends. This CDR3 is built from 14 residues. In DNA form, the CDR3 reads TGTGCCAGCCTCCAGGGTAACCAGAACACTGAAGCTTTCTTT. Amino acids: CASLQGNQNTEAFF.

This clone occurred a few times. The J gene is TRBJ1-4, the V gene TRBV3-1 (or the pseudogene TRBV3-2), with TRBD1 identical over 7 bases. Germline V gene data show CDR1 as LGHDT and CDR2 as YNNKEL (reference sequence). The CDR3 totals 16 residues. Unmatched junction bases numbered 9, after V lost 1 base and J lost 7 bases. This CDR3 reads CASSQVRQGAGEKLFF. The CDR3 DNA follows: TGTGCCAGCAGCCAAGTACGACAGGGAGCGGGTGAAAAACTGTTTTTT.

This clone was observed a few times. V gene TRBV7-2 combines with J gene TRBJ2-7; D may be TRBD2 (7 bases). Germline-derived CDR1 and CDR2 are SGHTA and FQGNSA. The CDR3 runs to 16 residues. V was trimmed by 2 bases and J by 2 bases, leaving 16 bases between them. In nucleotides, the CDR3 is TGTGCCAGCAGCTTAAGAGGGGGGGCCTCCACCTACGAGCAGTACTTC. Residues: CASSLRGGASTYEQYF.

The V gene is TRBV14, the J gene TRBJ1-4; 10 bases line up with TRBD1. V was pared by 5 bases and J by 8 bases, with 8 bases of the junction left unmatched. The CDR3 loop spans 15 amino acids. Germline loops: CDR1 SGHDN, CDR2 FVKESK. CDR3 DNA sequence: TGTGCCAGCAGCTCGGTTGGGACAGGGGCCGAAAAACTGTTTTTT. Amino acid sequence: CASSSVGTGAEKLFF.

CDR3: CASSQDGQYSPLHF. CDR3 coding DNA: TGCGCCAGCAGCCAAGATGGACAGTATTCACCCCTCCACTTT. The chain links TRBV4-1 to TRBJ1-6; a possible D gene is TRBD1 (6 bases). The V end lost 0 bases, the J end lost 8 bases, and 8 bases lay between the germline ends. The germline V gene encodes CDR1 MGHRA and CDR2 YSYEKL. The CDR3 contains 14 residues.

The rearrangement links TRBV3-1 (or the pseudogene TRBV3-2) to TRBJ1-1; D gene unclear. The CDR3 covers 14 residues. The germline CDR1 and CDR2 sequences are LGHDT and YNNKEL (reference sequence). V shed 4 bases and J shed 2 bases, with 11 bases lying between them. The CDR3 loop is CASSPQWVNTEAFF. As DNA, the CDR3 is TGTGCCAGCAGCCCCCAATGGGTTAACACTGAAGCTTTCTTT.

CDR3 region: CASSAGGQGTEQYF. The DNA for the CDR3 is TGTGCCAGCAGTGCCGGGGGCCAGGGGACCGAGCAGTACTTC. The chain is built from TRBV9 and TRBJ2-7; D might be TRBD1 or TRBD2, each matching 6 bases. Trimming took 5 bases from V and 6 from J, leaving 18 bases between them. From germline, CDR1 is SGDLS and CDR2 YYNGEE. This CDR3 spans 14 amino acids.

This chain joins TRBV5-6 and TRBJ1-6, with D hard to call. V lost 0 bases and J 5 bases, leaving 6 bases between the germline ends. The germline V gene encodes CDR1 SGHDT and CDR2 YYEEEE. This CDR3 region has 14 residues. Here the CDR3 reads CASSLGGNNSPLHF. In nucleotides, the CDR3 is TGTGCCAGCAGCTTGGGAGGGAATAATTCACCCCTCCACTTT.

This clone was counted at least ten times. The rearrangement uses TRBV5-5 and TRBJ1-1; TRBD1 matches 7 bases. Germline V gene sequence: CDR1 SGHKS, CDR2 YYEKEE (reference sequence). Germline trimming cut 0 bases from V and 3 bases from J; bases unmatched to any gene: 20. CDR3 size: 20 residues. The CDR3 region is CASSLANRDLRGGADTEAFF. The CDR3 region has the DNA TGTGCCAGCAGCTTGGCCAATCGGGATCTTAGAGGGGGCGCGGACACTGAAGCTTTCTTT.

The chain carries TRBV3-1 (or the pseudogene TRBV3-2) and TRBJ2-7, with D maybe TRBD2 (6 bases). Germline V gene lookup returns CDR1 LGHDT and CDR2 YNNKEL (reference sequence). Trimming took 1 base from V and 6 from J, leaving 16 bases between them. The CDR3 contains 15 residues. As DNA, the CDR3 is TGTGCCAGCAGCCAAGGGGAGAGGCTAGCGCGCGAGCAGTACTTC. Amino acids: CASSQGERLAREQYF.

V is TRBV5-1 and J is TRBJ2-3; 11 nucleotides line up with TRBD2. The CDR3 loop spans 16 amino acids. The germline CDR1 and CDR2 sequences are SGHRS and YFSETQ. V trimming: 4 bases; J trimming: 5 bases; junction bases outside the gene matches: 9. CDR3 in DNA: TGCGCCAGCAGCCCGTCTAGCGGGGGGCCCCAAGATACGCAGTATTTT. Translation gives CASSPSSGGPQDTQYF.

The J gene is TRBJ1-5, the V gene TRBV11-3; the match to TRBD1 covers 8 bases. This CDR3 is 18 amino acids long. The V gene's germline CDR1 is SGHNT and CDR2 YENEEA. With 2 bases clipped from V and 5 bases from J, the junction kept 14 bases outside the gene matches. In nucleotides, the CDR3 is TGTGCCAGCAGCTTAACCCCCCTGGACAGGGCGTATTATCAGCCCCAGCATTTT. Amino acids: CASSLTPLDRAYYQPQHF.

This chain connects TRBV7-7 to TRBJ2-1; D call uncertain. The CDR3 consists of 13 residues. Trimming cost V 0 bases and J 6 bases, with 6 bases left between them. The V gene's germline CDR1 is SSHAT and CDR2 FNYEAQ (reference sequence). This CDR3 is CASSLAAGNEQFF. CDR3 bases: TGTGCCAGCAGCTTAGCAGCTGGCAATGAGCAGTTCTTC.

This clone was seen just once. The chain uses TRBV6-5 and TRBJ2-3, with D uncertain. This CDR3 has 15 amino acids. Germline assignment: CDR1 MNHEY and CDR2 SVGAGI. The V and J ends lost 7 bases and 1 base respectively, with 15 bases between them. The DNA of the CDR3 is TGTGCCAGCAATCTCAGGATGGGTCGCACAGATACGCAGTATTTT. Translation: CASNLRMGRTDTQYF.

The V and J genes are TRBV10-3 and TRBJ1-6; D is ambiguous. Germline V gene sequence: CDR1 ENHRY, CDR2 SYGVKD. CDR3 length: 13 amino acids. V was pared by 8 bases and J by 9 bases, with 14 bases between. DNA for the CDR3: TGTGCCATCCGCTCAACCGAACGTTCACCCCTCCACTTT. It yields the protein CAIRSTERSPLHF.

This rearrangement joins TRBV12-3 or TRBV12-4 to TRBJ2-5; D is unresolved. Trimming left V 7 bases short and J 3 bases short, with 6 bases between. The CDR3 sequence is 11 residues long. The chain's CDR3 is CASTTEETQYF. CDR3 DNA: TGTGCCAGCACCACCGAAGAGACCCAGTACTTC.

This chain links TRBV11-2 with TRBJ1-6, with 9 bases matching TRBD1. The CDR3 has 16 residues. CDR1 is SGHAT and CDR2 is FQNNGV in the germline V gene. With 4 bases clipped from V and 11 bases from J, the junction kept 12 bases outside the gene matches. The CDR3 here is CASSSSQGALTAPLHF. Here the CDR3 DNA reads TGTGCCAGCAGCTCTTCACAGGGGGCGCTTACGGCACCCCTCCACTTT.

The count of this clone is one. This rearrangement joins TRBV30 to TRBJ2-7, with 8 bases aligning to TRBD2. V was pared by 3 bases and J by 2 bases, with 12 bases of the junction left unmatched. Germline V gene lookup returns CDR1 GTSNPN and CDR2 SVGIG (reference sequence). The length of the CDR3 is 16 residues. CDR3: CAWRLAGTRSPYEQYF. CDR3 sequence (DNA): TGTGCCTGGAGGTTAGCGGGGACCCGTTCCCCCTACGAGCAGTACTTC.